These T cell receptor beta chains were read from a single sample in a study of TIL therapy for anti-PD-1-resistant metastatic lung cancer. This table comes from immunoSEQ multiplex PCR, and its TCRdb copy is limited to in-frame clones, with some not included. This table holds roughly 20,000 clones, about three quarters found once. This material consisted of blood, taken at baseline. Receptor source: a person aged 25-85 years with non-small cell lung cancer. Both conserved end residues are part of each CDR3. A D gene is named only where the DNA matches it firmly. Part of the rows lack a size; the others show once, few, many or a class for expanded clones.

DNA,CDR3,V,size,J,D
TGTGCCAGCTCATCCAGGGGGCATGGGAACACTGAAGCTTTCTTT,CASSSRGHGNTEAFF,TRBV7-2,NA,TRBJ1-1,TRBD1
TGCAGCGTTGAAGATCTTCGCACTGAAGCTTTCTTT,CSVEDLRTEAFF,TRBV29-1,NA,TRBJ1-1,NA
TGTGCCAGCAGTACGGGACAGATAGCTAACTATGGCTACACCTTC,CASSTGQIANYGYTF,TRBV6-5,NA,TRBJ1-2,TRBD1
TGTGCCAGCAGTGAGGGGACATCGATCTATGGCTACACCTTC,CASSEGTSIYGYTF,TRBV2,NA,TRBJ1-2,NA
TGCGCCAGCAGCTTATCAGCCAGCTATGGCTACACCTTC,CASSLSASYGYTF,TRBV5-1,NA,TRBJ1-2,NA
TGTGCCAGCAGCTGGGGACTAGCGGGGGTCACAGATACGCAGTATTTT,CASSWGLAGVTDTQYF,TRBV5-4,few,TRBJ2-3,TRBD2
TGTGCCAGCAGCTTGGGGGGGGCCGCAACTAATGAAAAACTGTTTTTT,CASSLGGAATNEKLFF,TRBV5-4,NA,TRBJ1-4,NA
TGTGCCAGCAGCTTAACTCGACGACCCCCCCCAACTAATGAAAAACTGTTTTTT,CASSLTRRPPPTNEKLFF,TRBV7-7,NA,TRBJ1-4,NA
TGTGCCAGTAGTCGTGGATCAACTAATGAAAAACTGTTTTTT,CASSRGSTNEKLFF,TRBV19,NA,TRBJ1-4,NA
TGTGCCAGCAGCGGACAGGGGGCGCTGGATGAAAAACTGTTTTTT,CASSGQGALDEKLFF,TRBV5-5,few,TRBJ1-4,TRBD1
TGTGCCAGCAGCGTAGGACACACATACAACTACAATGAGCAGTTCTTC,CASSVGHTYNYNEQFF,TRBV9,NA,TRBJ2-1,NA
TGTGCCAGCAGCTTATCTGTTCTAGCGGGAAGGGAAGCCGGGGAGCTGTTTTTT,CASSLSVLAGREAGELFF,TRBV7-9,NA,TRBJ2-2,TRBD2
TGTGCCAGTTACGACTCTTCTAGCACAGATACGCAGTATTTT,CASYDSSSTDTQYF,TRBV19,NA,TRBJ2-3,NA
TGTGCCAGCAGTTTACGGCCAGGGGGCATCGACATTCAGTACTTC,CASSLRPGGIDIQYF,TRBV28,once,TRBJ2-4,TRBD1
TGTGCCACCAGCAGAGATAAACTAGCGGGGGATCAGCAGTTCTTC,CATSRDKLAGDQQFF,TRBV15,NA,TRBJ2-1,TRBD2
TGCGCCAGTAAGCGGCAGGGAACTACCCGCCAAGAGACCCAGTACTTC,CASKRQGTTRQETQYF,TRBV5-1,NA,TRBJ2-5,NA
TGCGCCAGCAGCATACAGGGGTCTACGAGCTCTGGAAACACCATATATTTT,CASSIQGSTSSGNTIYF,TRBV5-1,NA,TRBJ1-3,TRBD1
TGTGCCAGCAGTTACCGAACCCTAGAGGATACGCAGTATTTT,CASSYRTLEDTQYF,TRBV6-2/TRBV6-3,NA,TRBJ2-3,NA
TGCGCCAGCAGCGGGATAGCGGGGGGGCAGAATGAGCAGTTCTTC,CASSGIAGGQNEQFF,TRBV5-1,NA,TRBJ2-1,TRBD2
TGTGCCAGCAGCTTCCAGGGACTTTACAATGAGCAGTTCTTC,CASSFQGLYNEQFF,TRBV5-4,NA,TRBJ2-1,NA
TGTGCCAGCAGTGTGACCCGGGACGGAGACAATGAGCAGTTCTTC,CASSVTRDGDNEQFF,TRBV6-4,NA,TRBJ2-1,NA
TGTGCCAGCCCCCGGACCCCACGAACTGAAGCTTTCTTT,CASPRTPRTEAFF,TRBV2,NA,TRBJ1-1,NA
TGTGCCAGCAGTGAACGCAGGCAAGAGACCCAGTACTTC,CASSERRQETQYF,TRBV2,NA,TRBJ2-5,NA
TGTGCCTGTAGAGACAGCGAAACTAATGAAAAACTGTTTTTT,CACRDSETNEKLFF,TRBV30,few,TRBJ1-4,NA
TGTGCCAGCTCACCAACGGGACTCATATCTAGCACAGATACGCAGTATTTT,CASSPTGLISSTDTQYF,TRBV18,few,TRBJ2-3,NA
TGTGCCAGCAGCCAAGAACCGGACATCGGAAACACCATATATTTT,CASSQEPDIGNTIYF,TRBV4-2,few,TRBJ1-3,NA
TGTGCCAGCAGTTACTCGAATCTTGGCCGACTGGGAAGTGAGCAGTTCTTC,CASSYSNLGRLGSEQFF,TRBV6-2/TRBV6-3,NA,TRBJ2-1,NA
TGTGCCTCGAGACTAAGCGGAGATACGCAGTATTTT,CASRLSGDTQYF,TRBV19,NA,TRBJ2-3,NA
TGTGCCAGCAGTGACCCGGGACAGGGAACTGAAAAACTGTTTTTT,CASSDPGQGTEKLFF,TRBV6-1,NA,TRBJ1-4,TRBD1
TGTGCCAGCAGACCGACAGGGCAGAACACCGGGGAGCTGTTTTTT,CASRPTGQNTGELFF,TRBV7-8,NA,TRBJ2-2,TRBD1
TGTGCCAGCAGTTACGACTCCTTTACAACACCCCTCCACTTT,CASSYDSFTTPLHF,TRBV6-5,NA,TRBJ1-6,NA
TGTGCCAGCAGTGATCGCTCATGGGGGGCGAACACTGAAGCTTTCTTT,CASSDRSWGANTEAFF,TRBV25-1,NA,TRBJ1-1,NA
TGTGCCACCAGCATTGAACAAAGGATCACTGAAGCTTTCTTT,CATSIEQRITEAFF,TRBV15,NA,TRBJ1-1,NA
TGTGCCAGCAGACGGGACACTTTCACCGGGGAGCTGTTTTTT,CASRRDTFTGELFF,TRBV14,NA,TRBJ2-2,NA
TGCGCCAGCAGCTTGCTCCGAGGGGGGGAGTTCTTC,CASSLLRGGEFF,TRBV5-1,NA,TRBJ2-1,NA
TGCGCCAGCAGCCAAGATAATAGAGCGGGGGCTTCGAACACCGGGGAGCTGTTTTTT,CASSQDNRAGASNTGELFF,TRBV4-3,NA,TRBJ2-2,TRBD2
TGTGCCAGCAGTTACGGACAGCTGGGTAAGCCCCAGCATTTT,CASSYGQLGKPQHF,TRBV6-2/TRBV6-3,NA,TRBJ1-5,NA